Sequencing of this T cell receptor beta chain was carried out in a study of CD8 T cells in Susac syndrome. An input of roughly 0.45 to 1 ug of RNA was subjected to reverse transcription using random hexamers. TCRdb reanalysed the immunoSEQ multiplex PCR reads using MiXCR and keeps one entry per CDR3 protein. Among under 200,000 distinct CDR3 sequences listed, around 96% were seen once. Germline-derived CDR1 and CDR2 are MNHEY and SMNVEV (reference sequence). The CDR3 totals 18 residues. V gave up 5 bases and J gave up 1 base; unmatched junction bases: 7. V and J are TRBV27 and TRBJ2-6, with 11 positions matching TRBD1. This clonotype was sampled from a human donor with multiple sclerosis. Sample: CD8+ T cells from PBMCs. CDR3 DNA sequence: TGTGCCAGCAGTCTAACAGGACAGGGGGCTTCTGGGGCCAACGTCCTGACTTTC. As protein: CASSLTGQGASGANVLTF. The full variable domain, with the rest looked up from reference TRBV27 and TRBJ2-6, is EAQVTQNPRYLITVTGKKLTVTCSQNMNHEYMSWYRQDPGLGLRQIYYSMNVEVTDKGDVPEGYKVSRKEKRNFPLILESPSPNQTSLYFCASSLTGQGASGANVLTFGAGSRLTVL.